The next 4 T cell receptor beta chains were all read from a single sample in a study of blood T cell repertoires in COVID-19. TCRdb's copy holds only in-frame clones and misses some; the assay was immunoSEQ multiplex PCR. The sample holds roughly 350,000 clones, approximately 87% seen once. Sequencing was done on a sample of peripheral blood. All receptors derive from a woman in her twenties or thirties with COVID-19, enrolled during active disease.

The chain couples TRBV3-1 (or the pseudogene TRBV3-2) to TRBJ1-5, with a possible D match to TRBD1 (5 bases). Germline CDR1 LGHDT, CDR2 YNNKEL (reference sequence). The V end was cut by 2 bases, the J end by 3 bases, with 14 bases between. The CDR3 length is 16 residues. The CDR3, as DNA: TGTGCCAGCAGCCAAACCCTGACAGAACCCAATCAGCCCCAGCATTTT. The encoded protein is CASSQTLTEPNQPQHF.

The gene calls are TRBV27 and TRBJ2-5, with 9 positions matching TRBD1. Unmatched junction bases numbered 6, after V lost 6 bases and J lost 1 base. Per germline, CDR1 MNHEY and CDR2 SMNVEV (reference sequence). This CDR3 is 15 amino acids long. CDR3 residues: CASSPRDRAQETQYF. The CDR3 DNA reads TGTGCCAGCAGCCCTAGGGACAGGGCCCAAGAGACCCAGTACTTC.

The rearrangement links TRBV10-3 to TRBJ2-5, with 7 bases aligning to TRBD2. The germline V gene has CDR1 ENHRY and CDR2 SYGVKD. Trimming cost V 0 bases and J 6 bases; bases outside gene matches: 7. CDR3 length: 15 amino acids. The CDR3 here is CAISESGGLAKTQYF. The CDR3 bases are TGTGCCATCAGTGAGTCGGGGGGGTTGGCAAAGACCCAGTACTTC.

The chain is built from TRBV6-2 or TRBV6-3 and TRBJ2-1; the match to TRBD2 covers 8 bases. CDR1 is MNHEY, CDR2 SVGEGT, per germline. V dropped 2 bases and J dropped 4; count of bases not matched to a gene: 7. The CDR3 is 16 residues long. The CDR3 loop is CASSYPGLGSYNEQFF. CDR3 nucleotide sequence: TGTGCCAGCAGTTACCCGGGACTAGGGTCTTACAATGAGCAGTTCTTC.